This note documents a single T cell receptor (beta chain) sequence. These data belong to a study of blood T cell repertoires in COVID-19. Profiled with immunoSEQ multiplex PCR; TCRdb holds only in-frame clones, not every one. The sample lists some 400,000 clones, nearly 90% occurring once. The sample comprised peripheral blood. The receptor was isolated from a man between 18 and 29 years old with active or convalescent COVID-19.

The CDR3 sequence: CASSLAPTSYEQYF. The CDR3 DNA follows: TGTGCCAGCAGCTTAGCGCCGACTAGCTACGAGCAGTACTTC. The chain carries TRBV7-8 and TRBJ2-7, with D maybe TRBD2 (6 bases). This CDR3 spans 14 amino acids. Per germline, CDR1 SGHVS and CDR2 FQNEAQ. The germline V and J ends were trimmed by 0 bases and 3 bases, with 9 bases remaining between them. Drawing the rest from reference TRBV7-8 and TRBJ2-7, the complete variable domain is GAGVSQSPRYKVAKRGQDVALRCDPISGHVSLFWYQQALGQGPEFLTYFQNEAQLDKSGLPSDRFFAERPEGSVSTLKIQRTQQEDSAVYLCASSLAPTSYEQYFGPGTRLTVT.